A selection of T cell receptor beta chains follows, all from one sample in a study of Ad26.COV2.S vaccination and SARS-CoV-2 variants. Sequenced by immunoSEQ multiplex PCR; TCRdb stores in-frame clones only, minus some. The sample yields hundreds of thousands of clones, around 86% seen once. Material: peripheral blood, obtained in a trial of Ad26.COV2.S vaccine versus placebo. All receptors come from a person aged 18-60 years who received the Ad26.COV2.S COVID-19 vaccine or a placebo. Each CDR3 is given with its conserved first and last residue. The D gene is left open where the match is weak. Clone size is not always given. Where it is, it says once, few, many or a class for expanded clones.

v_call	j_call	d_call	clone_size	cdr3_aa	cdr3_nt
TRBV29-1	TRBJ1-5	TRBD1	.	CSVVYGTGHQPQHF	TGCAGCGTAGTTTACGGGACAGGGCATCAGCCCCAGCATTTT
TRBV9	TRBJ2-1	.	once	CASSQIPGFNEQFF	TGTGCCAGCAGCCAGATTCCGGGCTTCAATGAGCAGTTCTTC
TRBV19	TRBJ2-6	TRBD1	.	CASSRGLGSGANVLTF	TGTGCCAGTAGCAGGGGGCTAGGCTCTGGGGCCAACGTCCTGACTTTC
TRBV11-2	TRBJ1-5	.	.	CASSLGGGTYQPQHF	TGTGCCAGCAGCTTAGGGGGAGGGACGTATCAGCCCCAGCATTTT
TRBV4-3	TRBJ2-6	.	.	CASSIGGTGANVLTF	TGCGCCAGCAGCATCGGGGGCACTGGGGCCAACGTCCTGACTTTC
TRBV14	TRBJ2-1	.	.	CASSQEWWGLNEQFF	TGTGCCAGCAGCCAAGAATGGTGGGGGTTAAATGAGCAGTTCTTC
TRBV6-2/TRBV6-3	TRBJ2-7	TRBD1	.	CASSNWGQGAGSYEQYF	TGTGCCAGCAGTAACTGGGGGCAGGGGGCCGGCTCCTACGAGCAGTACTTC
TRBV7-9	TRBJ2-1	TRBD1	.	CASSLGQGLRDEQFF	TGTGCCAGCAGCTTGGGACAGGGTCTAAGGGATGAGCAGTTCTTC
TRBV3-1/TRBV3-2	TRBJ1-3	.	.	CASSGDVHSGNTIYF	TGTGCCAGCAGCGGGGACGTTCACTCTGGAAACACCATATATTTT
TRBV2	TRBJ2-7	.	.	CASSAQGPSYEQYF	TGTGCCAGCAGTGCCCAGGGGCCCTCCTACGAGCAGTACTTC
TRBV19	TRBJ1-2	TRBD1	.	CASSTTGDNYGYTF	TGTGCCAGTAGTACGACAGGGGACAACTATGGCTACACCTTC
TRBV20-1	TRBJ1-2	.	.	CSASLLRGYTF	TGCAGTGCTAGCCTACTGAGGGGCTACACCTTC
TRBV6-1	TRBJ1-5	.	.	CASSEGPGNQPQHF	TGTGCCAGCAGTGAAGGGCCAGGCAATCAGCCCCAGCATTTT
TRBV4-2	TRBJ1-2	.	.	CASSQDRDTFWGYTF	TGTGCCAGCAGCCAAGACCGGGACACCTTCTGGGGCTACACCTTC
TRBV6-2/TRBV6-3	TRBJ2-7	.	.	CASSYLEGPPAYEQYF	TGTGCCAGCAGTTACCTGGAGGGGCCCCCAGCCTACGAGCAGTACTTC
TRBV30	TRBJ2-7	TRBD2	.	CAWAGLALSEQYF	TGTGCCTGGGCCGGACTAGCGTTGAGCGAGCAGTACTTC
TRBV7-2	TRBJ2-1	TRBD2	.	CATARGGSGEQFF	TGTGCCACAGCCCGGGGGGGGTCGGGTGAGCAGTTCTTC
TRBV6-2/TRBV6-3	TRBJ2-7	.	.	CASSLMGYEQYF	TGTGCCAGCAGTTTGATGGGTTACGAGCAGTACTTC
TRBV28	TRBJ2-2	TRBD1	.	CASSPITGQGAGELFF	TGTGCCAGCAGTCCAATAACGGGACAGGGGGCCGGGGAGCTGTTTTTT
TRBV11-1	TRBJ1-1	.	.	CASSLEGLVTEAFF	TGTGCCAGCAGCTTAGAGGGGTTGGTCACTGAAGCTTTCTTT
TRBV30	TRBJ1-1	.	.	CAWSVGQNTEAFF	TGTGCCTGGAGTGTTGGTCAGAACACTGAAGCTTTCTTT
TRBV2	TRBJ1-1	.	.	CASSERVQAFF	TGTGCCAGCAGTGAAAGGGTACAGGCTTTCTTT
TRBV7-9	TRBJ2-1	.	.	CASSSPDRRNEQFF	TGTGCCAGCAGCTCCCCAGACAGGCGGAATGAGCAGTTCTTC
TRBV6-5	TRBJ1-1	.	.	CASRTGGGTEAFF	TGTGCCAGCAGAACAGGAGGGGGGACTGAAGCTTTCTTT
TRBV15	TRBJ2-3	.	.	CATSISLPGADTQYF	TGTGCCACCAGCATCTCCCTTCCCGGAGCGGATACGCAGTATTTT
TRBV25-1	TRBJ2-7	.	.	CASSELEEGPYEQYF	TGTGCCAGCAGTGAATTGGAAGAGGGACCCTACGAGCAGTACTTC
TRBV6-5	TRBJ1-2	.	.	CASGNSWVYGYTF	TGTGCCAGCGGAAACTCTTGGGTCTATGGCTACACCTTC
TRBV5-6	TRBJ1-2	.	.	CASSQDEIGYGYTF	TGTGCCAGCAGCCAGGACGAGATCGGGTATGGCTACACCTTC
TRBV12-5	TRBJ1-2	TRBD1	.	CASGSVKQGTNYGYTF	TGTGCTAGTGGTTCAGTGAAACAGGGGACTAACTATGGCTACACCTTC
TRBV6-5	TRBJ1-1	TRBD1	.	CASSRTGGLGTEAFF	TGTGCCAGCAGCCGGACAGGGGGGCTGGGAACTGAAGCTTTCTTT
TRBV5-8	TRBJ2-7	.	.	CASSLVAGAPYEQYF	TGTGCCAGCAGCTTGGTGGCAGGAGCTCCCTACGAGCAGTACTTC
TRBV3-1/TRBV3-2	TRBJ1-2	.	.	CASSLPANYGYTF	TGTGCCAGCAGCCTACCGGCTAACTATGGCTACACCTTC
TRBV6-5	TRBJ1-2	TRBD1	once	CASSLTGVGYTF	TGTGCCAGCAGCTTGACAGGGGTTGGCTACACCTTC
TRBV5-5	TRBJ1-1	.	.	CASSLAGTGFTEAFF	TGTGCCAGCAGCTTGGCCGGTACAGGGTTCACTGAAGCTTTCTTT
TRBV6-2/TRBV6-3	TRBJ2-7	.	.	CASSYRGEQYF	TGTGCCAGCAGTTACCGCGGCGAGCAGTACTTC
TRBV3-1/TRBV3-2	TRBJ1-1	.	.	CASSQDGGFTEAFF	TGTGCCAGCAGCCAAGATGGAGGGTTCACTGAAGCTTTCTTT
TRBV12-3/TRBV12-4	TRBJ2-5	.	.	CASSPDGVTQYF	TGTGCCAGCAGCCCAGACGGGGTGACCCAGTACTTC
TRBV6-6	TRBJ2-7	TRBD1	.	CASSNLTGDSSYEQYF	TGTGCCAGCAGTAACCTGACAGGGGACAGCTCCTACGAGCAGTACTTC
TRBV19	TRBJ1-5	.	few	CASSIQAYNQPQHF	TGTGCCAGTAGTATCCAGGCTTACAATCAGCCCCAGCATTTT
TRBV5-1	TRBJ2-2	.	few	CASRSNTGELFF	TGCGCCAGCAGGTCGAACACCGGGGAGCTGTTTTTT
TRBV4-2	TRBJ2-1	TRBD2	.	CASSQDWAGGPNEQFF	TGTGCCAGCAGCCAAGATTGGGCGGGGGGGCCGAATGAGCAGTTCTTC
TRBV5-1	TRBJ2-6	.	.	CASSLDRGVFNSGANVLTF	TGCGCCAGCAGCTTGGATCGGGGTGTCTTTAACTCTGGGGCCAACGTCCTGACTTTC
TRBV18	TRBJ2-4	TRBD1	.	CASSPQGAAKNIQYF	TGTGCCAGCTCACCGCAGGGGGCCGCCAAAAACATTCAGTACTTC
TRBV10-3	TRBJ2-3	.	.	CAITRDQRLDTQYF	TGTGCCATCACCCGGGACCAGAGGTTAGATACGCAGTATTTT
TRBV11-3	TRBJ1-1	TRBD1	.	CASGWDRDSEAFF	TGTGCCAGCGGGTGGGACAGGGATTCTGAAGCTTTCTTT
TRBV27	TRBJ2-7	.	.	CASSPRPSGYEQYF	TGTGCCAGCAGTCCTCGCCCGTCGGGCTACGAGCAGTACTTC
TRBV6-1	TRBJ2-3	.	.	CASSERREDTQYF	TGTGCCAGCAGTGAGAGAAGGGAGGATACGCAGTATTTT
TRBV7-3	TRBJ2-2	.	few	CASSFGVNTGELFF	TGTGCCAGCAGCTTCGGGGTCAACACCGGGGAGCTGTTTTTT
TRBV4-1	TRBJ1-1	TRBD1	.	CASSHPEGAVNTEAFF	TGCGCCAGCAGCCACCCAGAGGGGGCGGTGAACACTGAAGCTTTCTTT